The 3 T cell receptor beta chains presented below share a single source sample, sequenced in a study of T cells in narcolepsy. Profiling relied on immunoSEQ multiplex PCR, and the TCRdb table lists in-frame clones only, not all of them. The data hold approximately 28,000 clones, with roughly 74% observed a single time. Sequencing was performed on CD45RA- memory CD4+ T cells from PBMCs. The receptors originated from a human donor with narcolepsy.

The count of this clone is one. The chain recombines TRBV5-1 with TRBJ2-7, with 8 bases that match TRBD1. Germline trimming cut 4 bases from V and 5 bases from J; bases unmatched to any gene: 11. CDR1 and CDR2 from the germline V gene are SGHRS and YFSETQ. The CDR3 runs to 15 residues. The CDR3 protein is CASSTGTGPLHEQYF. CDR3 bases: TGCGCCAGCAGCACCGGGACAGGCCCTCTTCACGAGCAGTACTTC. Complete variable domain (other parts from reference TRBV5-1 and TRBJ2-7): KAGVTQTPRYLIKTRGQQVTLSCSPISGHRSVSWYQQTPGQGLQFLFEYFSETQRNKGNFPGRFSGRQFSNSRSEMNVSTLELGDSALYLCASSTGTGPLHEQYFGPGTRLTVT.

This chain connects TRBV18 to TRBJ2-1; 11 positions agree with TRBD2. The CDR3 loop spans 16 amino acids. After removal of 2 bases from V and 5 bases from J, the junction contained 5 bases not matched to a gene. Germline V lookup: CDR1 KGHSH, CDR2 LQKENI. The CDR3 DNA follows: TGTGCCAGCTCACCAAGTACTAGCGGGGGAGACAATGAGCAGTTCTTC. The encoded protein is CASSPSTSGGDNEQFF.

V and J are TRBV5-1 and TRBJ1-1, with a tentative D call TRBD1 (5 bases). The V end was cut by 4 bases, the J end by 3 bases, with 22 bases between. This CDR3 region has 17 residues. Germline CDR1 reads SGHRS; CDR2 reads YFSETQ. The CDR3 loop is CASSAYGRGGGDTEAFF. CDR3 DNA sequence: TGCGCCAGCAGCGCTTATGGAAGGGGCGGAGGGGACACTGAAGCTTTCTTT.